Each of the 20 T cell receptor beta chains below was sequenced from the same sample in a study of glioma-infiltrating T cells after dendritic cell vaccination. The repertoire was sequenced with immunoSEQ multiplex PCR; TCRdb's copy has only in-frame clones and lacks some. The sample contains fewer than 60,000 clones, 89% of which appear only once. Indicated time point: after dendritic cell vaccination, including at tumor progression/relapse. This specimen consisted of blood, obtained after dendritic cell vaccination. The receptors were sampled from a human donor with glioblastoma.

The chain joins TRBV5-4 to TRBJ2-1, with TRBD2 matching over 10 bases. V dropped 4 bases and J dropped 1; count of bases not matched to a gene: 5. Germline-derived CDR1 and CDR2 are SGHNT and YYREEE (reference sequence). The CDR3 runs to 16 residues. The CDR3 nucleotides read TGTGCCAGCAGCCCCATGACTAGCGGGTCCTACAATGAGCAGTTCTTC. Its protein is CASSPMTSGSYNEQFF.

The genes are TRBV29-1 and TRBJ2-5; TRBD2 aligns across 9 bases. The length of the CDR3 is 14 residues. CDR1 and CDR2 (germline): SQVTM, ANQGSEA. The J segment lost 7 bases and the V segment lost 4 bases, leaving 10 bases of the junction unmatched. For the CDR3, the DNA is TGCAGCGTTGGCTGGGCGGGAGGGATTGGGACCCAGTACTTC. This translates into CSVGWAGGIGTQYF.

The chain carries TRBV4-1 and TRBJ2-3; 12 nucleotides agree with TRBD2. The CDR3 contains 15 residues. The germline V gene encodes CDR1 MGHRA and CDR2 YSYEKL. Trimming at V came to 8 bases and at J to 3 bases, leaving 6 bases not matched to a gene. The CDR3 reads CASQPTSGRTDTQYF. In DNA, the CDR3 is TGCGCCAGCCAACCAACTAGCGGGAGGACAGATACGCAGTATTTT.

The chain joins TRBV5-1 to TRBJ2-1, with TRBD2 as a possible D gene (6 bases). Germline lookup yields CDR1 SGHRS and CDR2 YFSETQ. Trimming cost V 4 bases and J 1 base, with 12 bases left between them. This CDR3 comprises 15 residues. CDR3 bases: TGCGCCAGCAGCATACAGCGGGTGTCCTACAATGAGCAGTTCTTC. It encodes CASSIQRVSYNEQFF.

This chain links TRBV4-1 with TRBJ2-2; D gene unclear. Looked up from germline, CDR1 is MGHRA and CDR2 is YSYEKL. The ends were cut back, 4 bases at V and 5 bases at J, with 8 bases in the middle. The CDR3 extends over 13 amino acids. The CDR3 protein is CASSPQITGELFF. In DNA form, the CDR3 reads TGCGCCAGCAGCCCACAAATTACCGGGGAGCTGTTTTTT.

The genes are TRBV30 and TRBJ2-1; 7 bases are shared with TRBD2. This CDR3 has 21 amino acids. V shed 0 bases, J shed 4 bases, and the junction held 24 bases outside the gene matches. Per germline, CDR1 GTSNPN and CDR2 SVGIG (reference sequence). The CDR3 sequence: CAWSVRHRASGPLFSYNEQFF. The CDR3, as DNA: TGTGCCTGGAGTGTACGACACCGGGCTAGCGGCCCCTTATTTTCTTACAATGAGCAGTTCTTC.

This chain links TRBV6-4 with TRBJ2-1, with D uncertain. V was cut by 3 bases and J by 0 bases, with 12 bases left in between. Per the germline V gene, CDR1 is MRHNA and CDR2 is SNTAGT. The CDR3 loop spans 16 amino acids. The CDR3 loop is CASSEVVQLSYNEQFF. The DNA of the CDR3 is TGTGCCAGCAGTGAGGTAGTTCAACTCTCCTACAATGAGCAGTTCTTC.

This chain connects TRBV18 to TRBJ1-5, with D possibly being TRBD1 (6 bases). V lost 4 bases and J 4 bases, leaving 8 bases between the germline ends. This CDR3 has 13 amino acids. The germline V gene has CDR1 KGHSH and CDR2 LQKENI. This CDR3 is CASSQDRNQPQHF. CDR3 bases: TGTGCCAGCTCACAAGACAGGAATCAGCCCCAGCATTTT.

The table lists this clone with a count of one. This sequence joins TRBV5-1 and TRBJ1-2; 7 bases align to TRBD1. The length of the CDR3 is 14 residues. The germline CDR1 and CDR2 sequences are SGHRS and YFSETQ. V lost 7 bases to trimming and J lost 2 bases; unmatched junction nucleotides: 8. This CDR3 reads CASGTGVANYGYTF. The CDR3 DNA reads TGCGCCAGCGGAACAGGGGTGGCGAACTATGGCTACACCTTC.

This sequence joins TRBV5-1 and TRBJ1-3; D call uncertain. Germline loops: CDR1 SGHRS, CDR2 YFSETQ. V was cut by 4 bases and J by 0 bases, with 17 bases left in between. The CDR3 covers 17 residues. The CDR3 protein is CASSGGEGLASGNTIYF. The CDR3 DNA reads TGCGCCAGCAGCGGCGGTGAGGGTCTCGCCTCTGGAAACACCATATATTTT.

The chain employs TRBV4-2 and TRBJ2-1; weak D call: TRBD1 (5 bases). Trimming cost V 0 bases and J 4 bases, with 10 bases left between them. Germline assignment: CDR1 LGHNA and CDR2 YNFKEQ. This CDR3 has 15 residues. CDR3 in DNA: TGTGCCAGCAGCCAAGATGGGGCAAGTTACAATGAGCAGTTCTTC. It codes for CASSQDGASYNEQFF.

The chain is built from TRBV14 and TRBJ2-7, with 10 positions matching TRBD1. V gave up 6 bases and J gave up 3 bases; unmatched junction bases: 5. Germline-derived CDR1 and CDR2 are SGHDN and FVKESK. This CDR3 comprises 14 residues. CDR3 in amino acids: CASSFGQGVYEQYF. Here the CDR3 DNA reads TGTGCCAGCAGTTTCGGACAGGGGGTCTACGAGCAGTACTTC.

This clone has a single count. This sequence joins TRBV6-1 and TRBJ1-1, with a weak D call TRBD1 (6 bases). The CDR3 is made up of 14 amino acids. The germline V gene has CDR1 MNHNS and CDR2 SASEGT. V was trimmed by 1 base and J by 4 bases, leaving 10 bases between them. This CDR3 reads CASSEGGHLTEAFF. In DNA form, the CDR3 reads TGTGCCAGCAGTGAAGGGGGACACCTCACTGAAGCTTTCTTT.

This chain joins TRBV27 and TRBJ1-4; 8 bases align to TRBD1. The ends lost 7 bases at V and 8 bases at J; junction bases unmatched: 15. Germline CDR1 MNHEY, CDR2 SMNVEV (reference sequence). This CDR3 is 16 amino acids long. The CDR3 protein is CASMAGTGLNREKLFF. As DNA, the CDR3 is TGTGCCAGCATGGCGGGGACAGGACTAAATCGAGAAAAACTGTTTTTT. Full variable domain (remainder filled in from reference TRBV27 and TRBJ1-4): EAQVTQNPRYLITVTGKKLTVTCSQNMNHEYMSWYRQDPGLGLRQIYYSMNVEVTDKGDVPEGYKVSRKEKRNFPLILESPSPNQTSLYFCASMAGTGLNREKLFFGSGTQLSVL.

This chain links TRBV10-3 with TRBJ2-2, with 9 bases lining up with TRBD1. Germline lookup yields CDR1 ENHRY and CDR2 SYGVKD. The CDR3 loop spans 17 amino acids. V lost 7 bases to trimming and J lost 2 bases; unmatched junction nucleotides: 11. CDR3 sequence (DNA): TGTGCCATCAAGGGAACTGGGGACAGGGAAAACACCGGGGAGCTGTTTTTT. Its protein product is CAIKGTGDRENTGELFF.

The CDR3 spells CASSVERVGANVLTF. As DNA, the CDR3 is TGTGCCAGCAGCGTAGAAAGAGTTGGGGCCAACGTCCTGACTTTC. The chain links TRBV9 to TRBJ2-6; D is unclear. Trimming left V 0 bases short and J 3 bases short, with 7 bases between. The CDR3 is 15 residues long. Germline assignment: CDR1 SGDLS and CDR2 YYNGEE. The full variable domain, with the rest looked up from reference TRBV9 and TRBJ2-6, is DSGVTQTPKHLITATGQRVTLRCSPRSGDLSVYWYQQSLDQGLQFLIQYYNGEERAKGNILERFSAQQFPDLHSELNLSSLELGDSALYFCASSVERVGANVLTFGAGSRLTVL.

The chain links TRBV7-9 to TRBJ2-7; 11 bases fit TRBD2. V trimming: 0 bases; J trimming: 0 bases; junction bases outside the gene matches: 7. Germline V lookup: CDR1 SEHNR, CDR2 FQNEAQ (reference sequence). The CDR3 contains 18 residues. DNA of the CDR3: TGTGCCAGCAGCTTAGCGGCGACTAGCGGGGCCAGCTCCTACGAGCAGTACTTC. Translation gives CASSLAATSGASSYEQYF.

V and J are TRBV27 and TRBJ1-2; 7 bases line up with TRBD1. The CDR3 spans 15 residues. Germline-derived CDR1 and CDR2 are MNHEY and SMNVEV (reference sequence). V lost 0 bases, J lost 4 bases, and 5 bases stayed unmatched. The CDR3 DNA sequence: TGTGCCAGCAGTTTATCGCGGGACAGCTTCTATGGCTACACCTTC. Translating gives CASSLSRDSFYGYTF.

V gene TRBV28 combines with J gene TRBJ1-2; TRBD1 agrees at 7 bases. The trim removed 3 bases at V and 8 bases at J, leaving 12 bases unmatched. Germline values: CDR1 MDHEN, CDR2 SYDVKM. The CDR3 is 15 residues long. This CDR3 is CASSFTLEGAGGYTF. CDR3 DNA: TGTGCCAGCAGTTTCACCCTCGAGGGGGCGGGGGGCTACACCTTC.

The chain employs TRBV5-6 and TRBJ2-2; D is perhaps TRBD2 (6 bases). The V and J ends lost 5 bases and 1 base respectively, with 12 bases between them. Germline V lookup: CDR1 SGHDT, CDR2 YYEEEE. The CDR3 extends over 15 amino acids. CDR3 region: CASRTTRGNTGELFF. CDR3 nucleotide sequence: TGTGCCAGCAGGACGACTAGGGGGAACACCGGGGAGCTGTTTTTT.